This is a list of T cell receptor beta chains from one sample in a study of blood T cell repertoires in COVID-19. Only in-frame clones appear in the TCRdb table, and some are missing; sequencing was by immunoSEQ multiplex PCR. This table has over 300,000 clones, roughly nine tenths appearing once. Input material: peripheral blood. The receptors were gathered from a man in his forties with acute or convalescent COVID-19. The CDR3 runs from the conserved cysteine through the conserved F or W. Each record gives: J gene, clone size, V gene, D gene, CDR3 protein, CDR3 DNA. A D gene is named only where the DNA matches it firmly. Clone size is not always given. Where it is, it says once, few, many or a class for expanded clones.

>TRBJ2-3|-|TRBV13|-
CASSLAPPAPGTDTQYF
TGTGCCAGCAGCTTAGCCCCCCCAGCGCCCGGCACAGATACGCAGTATTTT
>TRBJ2-7|-|TRBV20-1|TRBD1
CSASQGARNEQYF
TGCAGTGCTAGTCAGGGGGCGCGCAACGAGCAGTACTTC
>TRBJ1-2|-|TRBV5-5|-
CASSLGTGWANYGYTF
TGTGCCAGCAGCTTGGGTACAGGGTGGGCGAACTATGGCTACACCTTC
>TRBJ2-1|-|TRBV19|TRBD2
CASSDPRVAGINEQFF
TGTGCCAGTAGCGACCCTCGGGTAGCGGGGATTAATGAGCAGTTCTTC
>TRBJ2-7|-|TRBV19|-
CASSMPYDEQYF
TGTGCCAGTAGTATGCCCTACGACGAGCAGTACTTC
>TRBJ1-2|-|TRBV20-1|-
CSAQAWGYTF
TGCAGTGCTCAGGCGTGGGGCTACACCTTC
>TRBJ1-3|-|TRBV5-6|-
CASKTSGGTGNTIYF
TGTGCCAGCAAGACTTCGGGAGGGACTGGAAACACCATATATTTT
>TRBJ1-2|-|TRBV27|-
CASRPPGRVNGYIF
TGTGCCAGCAGACCCCCGGGCAGGGTAAATGGCTACATCTTC
>TRBJ1-5|-|TRBV25-1|-
CASSEGGRLNQPQHF
TGTGCCAGCAGTGAAGGCGGAAGGCTCAATCAGCCCCAGCATTTT
>TRBJ1-4|-|TRBV5-4|-
CASSFDSSTNEKLFF
TGTGCCAGCAGCTTCGACAGTTCAACTAATGAAAAACTGTTTTTT
>TRBJ1-3|-|TRBV10-3|-
CALMLRGTNGNTIYF
TGTGCCCTAATGTTACGGGGAACTAATGGAAACACCATATATTTT
>TRBJ1-5|-|TRBV7-8|TRBD1
CASSGTPGQGADQPQHF
TGTGCCAGCAGCGGAACGCCGGGACAGGGGGCAGATCAGCCCCAGCATTTT
>TRBJ1-4|-|TRBV7-9|-
CASSLNPGEKLFF
TGTGCCAGCAGCTTAAATCCGGGTGAAAAACTGTTTTTT
>TRBJ1-4|-|TRBV7-9|-
CASSLAGLDGEKLFF
TGTGCCAGCAGCTTAGCGGGCCTGGATGGTGAAAAACTGTTTTTT
>TRBJ2-7|-|TRBV4-3|-
CASSQDFRGFDEQYF
TGCGCCAGCAGCCAAGATTTCCGGGGGTTCGACGAGCAGTACTTC
>TRBJ2-4|-|TRBV5-1|TRBD1
CASSLRTGDGNIQYF
TGCGCCAGCAGCTTAAGGACAGGGGACGGAAACATTCAGTACTTC
>TRBJ1-5|-|TRBV27|-
CASSSYSNQPQHF
TGTGCCAGCAGTTCGTATAGCAATCAGCCCCAGCATTTT
>TRBJ2-1|-|TRBV6-4|-
CASSDSQRSNEQFF
TGTGCCAGCAGTGACTCACAACGAAGCAATGAGCAGTTCTTC
>TRBJ2-1|-|TRBV18|-
CASSPGEKNNEQFF
TGTGCCAGCTCACCAGGGGAGAAGAACAATGAGCAGTTCTTC
>TRBJ2-7|-|TRBV6-5|-
CASSYSFGGLYEQYF
TGTGCCAGCAGTTACTCTTTCGGGGGGCTATACGAGCAGTACTTC
>TRBJ1-2|once|TRBV11-2|-
CASSLVVRDYGYTF
TGTGCCAGCAGCTTAGTGGTCAGGGACTATGGCTACACCTTC
>TRBJ2-3|few|TRBV7-8|-
CASSYTNRALRTDTQYF
TGTGCCAGCAGCTATACGAACAGGGCTTTGCGAACAGATACGCAGTATTTT
>TRBJ2-1|once|TRBV19|-
CASSIGAGYNEQFF
TGTGCCAGTAGTATTGGAGCGGGCTACAATGAGCAGTTCTTC